This T cell receptor beta chain was documented in a study of cytomegalovirus exposure and HLA in healthy donors (dated by TCRdb to 2016 to 2017). At the level of the whole study: An earlier analysis of approximately 640 of the donors reported about 250 Gb of sequence data and some 120 million unique TCR beta sequences from 150 million to 200 million T cells. An early release covering about 600 HLA-typed donors comprised about 290 gigabases of sequencing data and around 80 million unique TCR sequences. Among the roughly 400 genotyped donors, around 81% belonged to the genetic ancestry cluster associated with self-reported Caucasian donors. The study aimed to test whether signatures of past pathogen exposure could be identified by cataloging public T cell receptors. Using immunosequencing, the study profiled T cell repertoires from 666 subjects and related those repertoires to cytomegalovirus serostatus. A separate validation cohort of about 110 different subjects was used in addition to the 666-subject first cohort. The study combined high-throughput TCR immunosequencing, statistical association of individual TCRs with disease status, and machine learning to predict cytomegalovirus infection status. A later analysis re-analyzed previously published TCR beta repertoires from approximately 670 donors and added high-resolution HLA genotyping to study TCR occurrence patterns. In the later analysis, no new phenotypic data were used to find candidate immune exposures; instead, reliance was placed on TCR beta sequences and their occurrence across donors. To decide whether each TCR beta V gene segment behaved as functional or pseudogenic, an earlier analysis of some 580 of the donors relied on high-throughput TCR beta sequencing. Donor age, sex, ethnicity and CMV serostatus were compiled alongside the repertoire data. Genome-wide SNP genotypes for about 60% of the roughly 700 donors were used in a later genetic analysis, which treated that subset as a discovery cohort. Every repertoire in the discovery cohort had been generated on one and the same sequencing platform. Both class I and class II loci were covered by HLA typing, at four-digit resolution. The number of typed donors differed by locus: 629-630 for A, B, C, DRB1 and DQB1; 500 to 550 for DQA1; around 580 for DPA1; and about 450 for DPB1. Roughly 5 DR-DQ haplotypes were handled as single units for association and clustering because linkage in the cohort was strong. On average, roughly 250,000 unique TCR beta nucleotide sequences were sequenced per donor among about 400 genotyped donors of the cohort, with approximately 18% of those sequences being non-productive. The study at large found these results: A further reported finding was that TCR beta sequences accurately predicted the HLA-A and HLA-B alleles for most subjects in the first cohort. Immune exposure information for the cohort was limited to CMV serostatus. Specific HLA alleles were associated with 15,000 to 20,000 TCR beta sequences at a false discovery rate of 0.05 in a later analysis. The authors suggested that the approach could potentially be generalized to other disease states and immunological phenotypes. In a later genetic analysis, a missense DCLRE1C variant was associated with V-gene and J-gene trimming of TCR beta chains, and the association was replicated in an independent cohort. This cohort had only TCR beta chains sequenced, and the lack of alpha or paired-chain data limited which features could be detected. While some public TCRs were present in many individuals, most TCR sequences turned up only very rarely across donors. The classifier was reported to diagnose cytomegalovirus status with high specificity and sensitivity in both the original cohort and the validation cohort. When HLA alleles, especially DR and DQ, strongly co-occurred, attributing TCR associations to individual alleles was difficult. Three of the identified cytomegalovirus-associated TCR beta chains were confirmed in vitro to be specific for cytomegalovirus antigens. The earlier analysis of about 600 of the donors excluded around 17 rarely observed V segments, including chromosome 9 orphons, because counts were too low. Roughly uniform sequencing depth across donors was assumed in presence/absence analyses, although this assumption may not hold. In a later analysis, the rate of TCR association differed among HLA loci, with DRB1 alleles having the most associated TCRs and HLA-C alleles having the fewest. Correlated functional status among segregating V segments might reflect linkage disequilibrium, but an unknown experimental factor could not be ruled out. A cluster of highly shared sequence variants was judged likely to be a technical artifact of the sequencing pipeline. A later analysis found that most CMV-associated TCR beta chains appeared HLA-restricted, with HLA associations seemingly driven largely by CMV exposure. Because some donors lacked HLA typing at each locus, the association tests relied only on the typed subset. The study gave a list of 150 to 200 TCR beta chains associated with cytomegalovirus. A later analysis found that HLA-associated TCR beta chains were more clonally expanded and had lower generation probabilities than equally common non-associated chains. Broadly in line with IMGT annotations, most TCR beta V segments showed up in productive rearrangements about 87% or about 30% of the time in an earlier analysis of some 590 of the donors. In a later analysis, several top co-occurrence clusters were reported to appear linked to parvovirus B19, influenza, CMV and Epstein-Barr virus. In a later genetic analysis, fewer N-insertions in productive TCRs were reported among donors in an Asian-associated ancestry cluster than the roughly 700-donor mean. The 87-base-pair reads could not distinguish some IMGT-functional V segments, including TRBV6-2 and TRBV6-3, so those segments were excluded.

The receptor library was made with the immunoSEQ multiplex PCR assay. For the multiplex PCR, a mixture combining 60 forward primers for TCR Vbeta segments and 13 reverse primers for TCR Jbeta segments was used. A multiplex PCR assay on genomic DNA amplified the CDR3 region of rearranged TCR beta genes. On the Illumina HiSeq System, the amplified TCR beta libraries were sequenced as 87-base-pair reads. The authors' pipeline ran thus. Across the roughly 640 repertoires, a later analysis counted tens of millions of unique TCR beta chains, 9.5 million to 12 million of which were shared by at least two donors. To remove PCR and sequencing errors, raw reads were error-corrected and collapsed into unique sequences using a nearest-neighbor algorithm that merged closely related sequences. To assign V, D and J gene segments, CDR3 sequences were aligned to IMGT reference sequences. Each retained sequence needed at least a six-nucleotide match to both a V gene segment and a J gene segment. Rearrangements were called productive when the CDR3 lacked stop codons and stayed in frame with V and J; all others were non-productive. Following IMGT convention, CDR3 was defined as the stretch from the second conserved V-encoded cysteine to the conserved J-encoded phenylalanine. The earlier analysis of about 530 of the donors excluded any sequence lacking an unambiguous match to a single V gene segment. An earlier analysis of fewer than 750 of the donors classified V segments as functional when productive rearrangements were above 56.7% and as segregating when the standard deviation between donors was above 5%. A statistical classification framework was built for diagnosing cytomegalovirus status from the catalog of TCR beta chain sequences. A later analysis assigned V and J genes by comparing TCR nucleotide sequences with IMGT/GENE-DB human TR gene sequences. Using the TCRdist pipeline, a later analysis assigned CDR3 sequences along with most-parsimonious VDJ recombination scenarios. A later analysis defined each TCR beta chain by its CDR3 amino acid sequence plus V-gene family, and excluded reads lacking a unique V-gene family. As a way to deal with suspected cross-contamination and a sequencing artifact, a later analysis dropped approximately 590 nucleotide sequences that were highly shared and had low generation probability. In a later analysis, a clonal expansion index for each public chain was calculated from normalized within-repertoire ranks of inferred template counts. Generation probabilities in a later analysis came from a VDJ recombination model fitted to out-of-frame rearrangements, and those results were checked against IGoR. A later analysis scored TCR-TCR, TCR-HLA and TCR-CMV co-occurrence with hypergeometric tests, applying a repertoire-size bias correction to TCR pairs. A later analysis estimated false discovery rates by permuting HLA or CMV assignments 20 times. A later analysis grouped co-occurring TCRs with DBSCAN, adding TCRdist sequence similarity when clustering within HLA-allele-positive subsets. Co-occurrence clustering excluded repertoires with fewer than 30,000 or more than 120,000 public chains, plus five with anomalous nucleotide sharing. The immuneACCESS repertoire file appears here via TCRdb, limited to in-frame rearrangements. These files lack a portion of the clones; in checked studies, under half of the deficit traces to unresolved V genes, and the cause of the others is not known. V and J calls and clone size come straight from that table; D and trimming were deduced from the DNA. The sample includes 75,000 to 100,000 clones, with 60% to 75% observed a single time. 1.2% of the sample goes to the ten largest clones.

On this clone itself: The antigen it recognizes is unknown. No base qualities exist here, and no much larger clone lies one base off it.

V was cut back by 0 bases and J by 5 bases, leaving a gap of 13 bases between them. The CDR3 runs 15 amino acids, cysteine and phenylalanine included. Only the CDR3 region is kept as DNA, spanning 45 bases read in frame from base 1. The germline V gene provides CDR1 SGHDN and CDR2 FVKESK. The cohort comprised more than 550 healthy bone marrow donors. At the time of sampling, all cohort members were nominally healthy, though unrecorded immune exposures were likely present. The donor was CMV seronegative and belonged to the group of several hundred seronegative cohort members. Each donor provided a peripheral blood sample, and peripheral blood mononuclear cells were used for TCR beta sequencing. The Qiagen DNeasy Blood Extraction Kit was used to extract genomic DNA from the blood cell samples.

This clonotype originated in a female donor in good health and CMV-seronegative. The chain couples TRBV14 to TRBJ1-2, with a weak D call of TRBD1 (5 bases match). The source material was PBMCs. Here the CDR3 is given as CASSQDRGSFYGYTF. In nucleotides, the sequence is TGTGCCAGCAGCCAAGATAGGGGAAGCTTTTATGGCTACACCTTC.